This entry lists 16 T cell receptor beta chains sequenced from one sample in a study of T cell responses to AZD1222 COVID-19 vaccine. The table came from immunoSEQ multiplex PCR; TCRdb's copy has only in-frame clones and leaves some out. The table includes about 70,000 clones, 85% detected once. The sequences come from peripheral blood, collected on day 0 of AZD1222 vaccination. The receptors come from an adult in good health.

V is TRBV5-3 and J is TRBJ1-2; D call uncertain. TRBV5-3 is an ORF for which the function is uncertain. CDR3 length: 17 amino acids. V lost 6 bases and J lost 4, with 25 bases in between. CDR3 nucleotides: TGTGCCAGAATCGCTCTTAGCTCCTCAACGCTTATCTATGGCTACACCTTC. Translating gives CARIALSSSTLIYGYTF.

This clone has just a few counts. This chain connects TRBV7-2 to TRBJ1-2, with TRBD1 as a possible D gene (5 bases). The germline V gene has CDR1 SGHTA and CDR2 FQGNSA. V was shortened by 4 bases and J by 6 bases, with 18 bases between the two germline ends. This CDR3 comprises 15 residues. The CDR3 reads CASSSRGREGNGYTF. The CDR3 coding sequence is TGTGCCAGCAGCTCGCGCGGCAGGGAGGGTAATGGCTACACCTTC. The full variable domain, its missing parts supplied by reference TRBV7-2 and TRBJ1-2, is GAGVSQSPSNKVTEKGKDVELRCDPISGHTALYWYRQSLGQGLEFLIYFQGNSAPDKSGLPSDRFSAERTGGSVSTLTIQRTQQEDSAVYLCASSSRGREGNGYTFGSGTRLTVV.

This clone was recorded only once. The J gene is TRBJ2-3, the V gene TRBV29-1; the D call may be TRBD1 or TRBD2 (5 bases each). The germline gives CDR1 SQVTM, CDR2 ANQGSEA. The CDR3 runs to 12 residues. This CDR3 is CCAEWGTDTQYF. The CDR3, as DNA: TGCTGCGCTGAATGGGGGACAGATACGCAGTATTTT.

With regard to this clone: Other nucleotide sequences from this sample produce the same CDR3. V gene TRBV6-5 combines with J gene TRBJ2-7; 7 bases align to TRBD1. The junction had 2 bases not matched to a gene; V was cut back by 6 bases and J by 3 bases. The CDR3 has 12 residues. Looked up from germline, CDR1 is MNHEY and CDR2 is SVGAGI. The CDR3, as DNA: TGTGCCAGCAGCCGGGACAGCTACGAGCAGTACTTC. It specifies CASSRDSYEQYF.

The genes are TRBV19 and TRBJ1-5; D gene unclear. CDR1 and CDR2 from the germline V gene are LNHDA and SQIVND (reference sequence). The CDR3 totals 13 residues. With 7 bases removed from V and 6 bases from J, the gap between germline ends came to 13 bases. CDR3 in amino acids: CASTYGPGQPQHF. The CDR3 DNA is TGTGCCAGTACCTACGGACCGGGTCAGCCCCAGCATTTT. Full variable domain (remainder filled in from reference TRBV19 and TRBJ1-5): DGGITQSPKYLFRKEGQNVTLSCEQNLNHDAMYWYRQDPGQGLRLIYYSQIVNDFQKGDIAEGYSVSREKKESFPLTVTSAQKNPTAFYLCASTYGPGQPQHFGDGTRLSIL.

The chain employs TRBV2 and TRBJ2-1; D possibly corresponds to TRBD2 (6 bases). This CDR3 is 14 amino acids long. CDR1 is SNHLY and CDR2 is FYNNEI in the germline V gene. The germline V and J ends were trimmed by 1 base and 4 bases, with 8 bases remaining between them. The CDR3 protein is CASSEGDSYNEQFF. The CDR3 nucleotides are TGTGCCAGCAGTGAAGGGGACTCGTACAATGAGCAGTTCTTC.

Comment on this clone: Other DNA sequences in the same sample also yield this CDR3. The chain has TRBV10-1 and TRBJ2-2; D is unclear. V gave up 5 bases and J gave up 5 bases, with 6 bases separating them. CDR3 size: 12 residues. CDR1 is WNHNN, CDR2 SYGVQD, per germline (reference sequence). CDR3 sequence reads: CASSLGTGELFF. CDR3 nucleotide sequence: TGCGCCAGCAGTTTGGGGACCGGGGAGCTGTTTTTT.

V gene TRBV5-1 combines with J gene TRBJ1-2; 7 nucleotides line up with TRBD1. V was pared by 4 bases and J by 5 bases, with 5 bases of the junction left unmatched. The CDR3 loop spans 13 amino acids. Germline assignment: CDR1 SGHRS and CDR2 YFSETQ. CDR3 sequence: CASSPGQMYGYTF. CDR3 nucleotide sequence: TGCGCCAGCAGCCCGGGACAGATGTATGGCTACACCTTC.

The CDR3 DNA reads as TGTGCCAGCAGTTTACTGCTAGCAGGGCCGGGGACCCAGTACTTC. It translates to CASSLLLAGPGTQYF. V is TRBV28 and J is TRBJ2-5, with D perhaps assigned TRBD1 or TRBD2 (5 bases each). Trimming left V 2 bases short and J 7 bases short, with 17 bases between. Germline V lookup: CDR1 MDHEN, CDR2 SYDVKM. There are 15 residues in the CDR3. The complete variable domain, with remaining parts taken from reference TRBV28 and TRBJ2-5, reads DVKVTQSSRYLVKRTGEKVFLECVQDMDHENMFWYRQDPGLGLRLIYFSYDVKMKEKGDIPEGYSVSREKKERFSLILESASTNQTSMYLCASSLLLAGPGTQYFGPGTRLLVL.

V gene TRBV7-9 combines with J gene TRBJ2-1; TRBD2 aligns across 7 bases. The V segment lost 1 base and the J segment 10 bases; nucleotides outside the gene matches: 1. The CDR3 covers 12 residues. CDR1 is SEHNR and CDR2 is FQNEAQ in the germline V gene (reference sequence). CDR3 loop: CASSLEAGEQFF. The CDR3 DNA is TGTGCCAGCAGCTTAGAAGCGGGAGAGCAGTTCTTC.

The chain uses TRBV3-1 (or the pseudogene TRBV3-2) and TRBJ2-1; 12 positions agree with TRBD2. V shed 2 bases and J 6 bases; nucleotides not matched to a gene: 17. CDR3 length equals 20 residues. Germline V CDR1 and CDR2: LGHDT, YNNKEL (reference sequence). CDR3: CASSQLPRRLAGGLFNEQFF. The CDR3 nucleotides are TGTGCCAGCAGCCAACTTCCGAGGCGGCTAGCGGGGGGGCTATTCAATGAGCAGTTCTTC.

The V call is TRBV11-3, the J call TRBJ1-1; tentatively, D is TRBD1 (5 bases). Germline assignment: CDR1 SGHNT and CDR2 YENEEA. V lost 5 bases and J 4 bases, leaving 14 bases between the germline ends. The CDR3 spans 14 residues. This chain's CDR3 is CASSTSGSSTEAFF. The CDR3 nucleotides are TGTGCCAGCAGCACATCAGGGTCGAGCACTGAAGCTTTCTTT.

This rearrangement joins TRBV6-5 to TRBJ1-5; D is undetermined. Looked up from germline, CDR1 is MNHEY and CDR2 is SVGAGI. The CDR3 covers 14 residues. V dropped 0 bases and J dropped 6 bases, with 9 bases sitting between them. The CDR3 loop reads CASSYSSGGQPQHF. In DNA, the CDR3 is TGTGCCAGCAGTTACTCGTCAGGTGGTCAGCCCCAGCATTTT.

This clone has more than one count but fewer than ten. The chain is built from TRBV15 and TRBJ2-3; no reliable D call. CDR3 length: 14 amino acids. Trimming pared 1 base from V and 3 bases from J, leaving 8 bases between. CDR1 and CDR2 (germline): LNHNV, YYDKDF (reference sequence). DNA for the CDR3: TGTGCCACCAGCAGAGTCCGCCTTACAGATACGCAGTATTTT. As protein: CATSRVRLTDTQYF.

The chain carries TRBV9 and TRBJ2-6; D is ambiguous. The CDR3 runs 19 residues. With 0 bases removed from V and 1 base from J, the gap between germline ends came to 17 bases. Germline values: CDR1 SGDLS, CDR2 YYNGEE. Here the CDR3 reads CASSVGLGRLRSGANVLTF. For the CDR3, the DNA is TGTGCCAGCAGCGTAGGACTGGGCAGACTTCGGTCTGGGGCCAACGTCCTGACTTTC. Together with reference TRBV9 and TRBJ2-6, the CDR3 gives the full variable domain: DSGVTQTPKHLITATGQRVTLRCSPRSGDLSVYWYQQSLDQGLQFLIQYYNGEERAKGNILERFSAQQFPDLHSELNLSSLELGDSALYFCASSVGLGRLRSGANVLTFGAGSRLTVL.

V is TRBV9 and J is TRBJ1-2, with D possibly TRBD1 on 5 matching bases. The CDR3 runs 16 residues. Between the trimmed V and J ends, which lost 0 bases and 0 bases, there was a span of 12 bases. CDR1 is SGDLS, CDR2 YYNGEE, per germline. CDR3 residues: CASSVGGSQANYGYTF. The CDR3 region has the DNA TGTGCCAGCAGCGTAGGGGGCAGCCAAGCTAACTATGGCTACACCTTC. Filled out from reference TRBV9 and TRBJ1-2, the complete variable domain reads DSGVTQTPKHLITATGQRVTLRCSPRSGDLSVYWYQQSLDQGLQFLIQYYNGEERAKGNILERFSAQQFPDLHSELNLSSLELGDSALYFCASSVGGSQANYGYTFGSGTRLTVV.